The 17 T cell receptor beta chains below were found in one sample sequenced in a study of blood T cell repertoires in COVID-19. Sequencing used immunoSEQ multiplex PCR; TCRdb keeps in-frame clones, though not all of them. This table holds about 110,000 clones, 70% to 85% found once. Input material: peripheral blood. The receptor set was obtained from a woman aged 40 to 50 with acute or convalescent COVID-19.

The chain combines TRBV19 with TRBJ2-2; 13 bases map to TRBD2. V lost 4 bases, J lost 0 bases, and 2 bases stayed unmatched. CDR1 and CDR2 from the germline V gene are LNHDA and SQIVND (reference sequence). The CDR3 is made up of 17 amino acids. The CDR3 coding sequence is TGTGCCAGTAGTAAGGGACTAGCGGGGTCGAACACCGGGGAGCTGTTTTTT. Translating gives CASSKGLAGSNTGELFF.

V is TRBV28 and J is TRBJ1-3; TRBD1 might be the D (5 bases). Germline V lookup: CDR1 MDHEN, CDR2 SYDVKM. Trimming removed 6 bases from V and 1 base from J, with 13 bases in between. CDR3 size: 15 residues. In DNA, the CDR3 is TGTGCCAGCAGCCCCCGACAGCGATCTGGAAACACCATATATTTT. Its protein is CASSPRQRSGNTIYF.

The chain links TRBV15 to TRBJ2-7; D may be TRBD1 (6 bases). The CDR3 loop spans 16 amino acids. Trimming took 1 base from V and 1 from J, leaving 14 bases between them. Germline V lookup: CDR1 LNHNV, CDR2 YYDKDF (reference sequence). The CDR3 region is CATSRGDTLGSYEQYF. CDR3 sequence (DNA): TGTGCCACCAGCAGAGGGGACACGTTAGGTTCCTACGAGCAGTACTTC. Drawing the rest from reference TRBV15 and TRBJ2-7, the complete variable domain is DAMVIQNPRYQVTQFGKPVTLSCSQTLNHNVMYWYQQKSSQAPKLLFHYYDKDFNNEADTPDNFQSRRPNTSFCFLDIRSPGLGDTAMYLCATSRGDTLGSYEQYFGPGTRLTVT.

The chain uses TRBV6-5 and TRBJ1-1; 8 nucleotides align to TRBD1. Trimming took 5 bases from V and 8 from J; bases not matched to a gene: 7. The CDR3 spans 13 residues. Germline CDR1 reads MNHEY; CDR2 reads SVGAGI. The CDR3 sequence is CASSLTQGAEAFF. CDR3 nucleotides: TGTGCCAGCAGTCTCACCCAGGGGGCCGAAGCTTTCTTT.

The V gene is TRBV27, the J gene TRBJ1-2; possible D gene TRBD1, 6 bases. In germline, CDR1 is MNHEY, CDR2 SMNVEV (reference sequence). Trimming took 5 bases from V and 4 from J, leaving 17 bases between them. The CDR3 spans 15 residues. The CDR3 here is CASSPLQGTTYGYTF. CDR3 bases: TGTGCCAGCAGTCCTCTACAGGGAACAACCTATGGCTACACCTTC.

This clone was seen a handful of times. The chain is built from TRBV27 and TRBJ2-2, with unresolved D. Trimming shortened V by 6 bases and J by 8 bases, and 10 bases separated the two germline ends. The CDR3 has 12 amino acids. Germline CDR1 MNHEY, CDR2 SMNVEV (reference sequence). The CDR3: CASRQPAGELFF. Written as DNA, the CDR3 is TGTGCCAGCAGGCAGCCAGCGGGGGAGCTGTTTTTT.

The V call is TRBV5-5, the J call TRBJ1-2, with D possibly being TRBD1 (6 bases). The CDR3 spans 14 residues. V lost 4 bases, J lost 0 bases, and 10 bases lay in between. Germline CDR1 and CDR2: SGHKS and YYEKEE (reference sequence). The CDR3: CASSQQGANYGYTF. CDR3 DNA: TGTGCCAGCAGCCAACAGGGAGCTAACTATGGCTACACCTTC.

V usage is TRBV5-1 and J usage is TRBJ1-3; D gene uncertain. From germline, CDR1 is SGHRS and CDR2 YFSETQ. This CDR3 spans 16 amino acids. V was cut by 3 bases and J by 0 bases, with 13 bases left in between. The CDR3 here is CASSSRELNSGNTIYF. CDR3 in DNA: TGCGCCAGCAGCTCCCGGGAGCTAAACTCTGGAAACACCATATATTTT.

V and J are TRBV15 and TRBJ2-2, with a possible D match to TRBD2 (5 bases). The CDR3 contains 17 residues. Germline V gene sequence: CDR1 LNHNV, CDR2 YYDKDF (reference sequence). Trimming left V 3 bases short and J 0 bases short, with 14 bases between. The CDR3 reads CATSRELPGTNTGELFF. In nucleotides, the CDR3 is TGTGCCACCAGCAGGGAATTACCGGGGACGAACACCGGGGAGCTGTTTTTT. Using reference TRBV15 and TRBJ2-2 for the parts outside the CDR3, the full variable domain is DAMVIQNPRYQVTQFGKPVTLSCSQTLNHNVMYWYQQKSSQAPKLLFHYYDKDFNNEADTPDNFQSRRPNTSFCFLDIRSPGLGDTAMYLCATSRELPGTNTGELFFGEGSRLTVL.

This clone was picked up one time. This rearrangement joins TRBV28 to TRBJ2-7; no clear D. The CDR3 runs to 11 residues. V was clipped by 6 bases and J by 2 bases, with 5 bases between them. Per germline, CDR1 MDHEN and CDR2 SYDVKM. The CDR3 nucleotides are TGTGCCAGCAGACGAGCCTACGAGCAGTACTTC. Its protein is CASRRAYEQYF.

V usage is TRBV18 and J usage is TRBJ1-2, with D possibly matching TRBD1 (5 bases). Trimming removed 2 bases at V and 7 bases at J, with 11 bases between. This CDR3 region has 13 residues. CDR1 is KGHSH and CDR2 is LQKENI in the germline V gene. For the CDR3, the DNA is TGTGCCAGCTCACCAGGCAGGGAGGGTGGCTACACCTTC. It encodes CASSPGREGGYTF.

This clone has just one count. The CDR3 DNA is TGCGCCAGCAGCTTGGCACCTCTAGCGGGGGGGCTAGATACGCAGTATTTT. This encodes CASSLAPLAGGLDTQYF. This chain connects TRBV5-1 to TRBJ2-3; 12 nucleotides line up with TRBD2. The CDR3 totals 17 residues. V gave up 0 bases and J gave up 5 bases; unmatched junction bases: 7. The germline V gene has CDR1 SGHRS and CDR2 YFSETQ.

The V gene is TRBV6-5, the J gene TRBJ1-1, with a tentative D call TRBD1 (5 bases). The CDR3 extends over 14 amino acids. V gave up 6 bases and J gave up 1 base, with 12 bases separating them. Germline CDR1 is MNHEY and CDR2 is SVGAGI. The CDR3 DNA follows: TGTGCCAGCAGCTCGTACCAGGGGAACACTGAAGCTTTCTTT. Its protein is CASSSYQGNTEAFF.

The chain employs TRBV24-1 and TRBJ2-7, with D possibly TRBD1 on 6 matching bases. This CDR3 has 15 amino acids. Germline V lookup: CDR1 KGHDR, CDR2 SFDVKD. Between the trimmed V and J ends, which lost 3 bases and 1 base, there was a span of 12 bases. This chain's CDR3 is CATSDPSTGSYEQYF. Written as DNA, the CDR3 is TGTGCCACCAGTGATCCATCGACAGGATCCTACGAGCAGTACTTC.

The rearrangement links TRBV28 to TRBJ1-2, with 12 bases that match TRBD1. CDR3 length equals 16 residues. With 10 bases clipped from V and 5 bases from J, the junction kept 14 bases outside the gene matches. CDR1 is MDHEN, CDR2 SYDVKM, per germline. This chain's CDR3 is CANTAGTGGARYGYTF. In DNA form, the CDR3 reads TGTGCCAACACGGCCGGGACAGGGGGCGCCCGGTATGGCTACACCTTC.

The rearrangement joins TRBV9 to TRBJ2-1; no definite D call. This CDR3 is 17 amino acids long. CDR1 is SGDLS and CDR2 is YYNGEE in the germline V gene. V lost 0 bases, J lost 2 bases, and 15 bases lay in between. The CDR3 loop is CASSVDPRATTYNEQFF. DNA for the CDR3: TGTGCCAGCAGCGTAGATCCTCGAGCCACTACCTACAATGAGCAGTTCTTC.

On this clone itself: At one boundary the junction diverges from the germline segment, which might be a read error. Written as DNA, the CDR3 is TGTGCCAGTAGTATAGACAGGGGGAACTACGGCTACACCTTC. This sequence encodes CASSIDRGNYGYTF. This chain joins TRBV19 and TRBJ1-2, with TRBD1 identical over 7 bases. Germline values: CDR1 LNHDA, CDR2 SQIVND (reference sequence). The CDR3 has 14 residues.